This note documents a single TCR beta chain sequence. Antigen unknown. Genomic DNA of every subset was divided equally among multiple immunoSEQ plates. Assay used: immunoSEQ multiplex PCR; TCRdb lists only in-frame clones, some missing. The sample has around 690,000 clones, around 91% seen once. The data derive from a study of shared clonotypes between healthy human individuals. Overall study: The donor group consisted of two women and a few men, aged 18 to 49.

The study, taken as a whole, reports: Sampling covered blood only; tissue repertoires likely differ.

CDR1 is LGHNA and CDR2 is YSLEER in the germline V gene. Trimming cost V 2 bases and J 4 bases, with 15 bases left between them. The CDR3 runs to 16 residues. The source material was memory CD8+ T cells from PBMCs. Regarding subset: CD45RO+ cells pooled with CCR7-negative TemRA cells. This TCR derives from a man between 18 and 29 years old in good health. Some clones in this sample may be carry-over from other donors' samples. The gene calls are TRBV4-3 and TRBJ2-1; possibly TRBD2 for D (6 bases). This chain's CDR3 is CASSQFSSENYNEQFF. In nucleotides, the CDR3 is TGCGCCAGCAGCCAATTTTCTAGCGAGAATTACAATGAGCAGTTCTTC.